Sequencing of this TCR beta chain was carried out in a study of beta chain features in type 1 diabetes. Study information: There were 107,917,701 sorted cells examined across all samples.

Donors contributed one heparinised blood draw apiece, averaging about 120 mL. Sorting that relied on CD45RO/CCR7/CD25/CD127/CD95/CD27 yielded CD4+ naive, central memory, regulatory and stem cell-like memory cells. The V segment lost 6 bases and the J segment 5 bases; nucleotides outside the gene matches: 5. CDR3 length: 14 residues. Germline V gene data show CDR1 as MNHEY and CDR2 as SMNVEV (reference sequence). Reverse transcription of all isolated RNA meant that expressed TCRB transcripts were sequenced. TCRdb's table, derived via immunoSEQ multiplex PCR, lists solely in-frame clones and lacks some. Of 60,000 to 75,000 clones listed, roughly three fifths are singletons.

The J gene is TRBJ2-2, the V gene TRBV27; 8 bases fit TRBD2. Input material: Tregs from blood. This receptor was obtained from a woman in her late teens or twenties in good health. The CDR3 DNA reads TGTGCCAGCAGCCTCACGGGAGGGACCGGGGAGCTGTTTTTT. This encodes CASSLTGGTGELFF.